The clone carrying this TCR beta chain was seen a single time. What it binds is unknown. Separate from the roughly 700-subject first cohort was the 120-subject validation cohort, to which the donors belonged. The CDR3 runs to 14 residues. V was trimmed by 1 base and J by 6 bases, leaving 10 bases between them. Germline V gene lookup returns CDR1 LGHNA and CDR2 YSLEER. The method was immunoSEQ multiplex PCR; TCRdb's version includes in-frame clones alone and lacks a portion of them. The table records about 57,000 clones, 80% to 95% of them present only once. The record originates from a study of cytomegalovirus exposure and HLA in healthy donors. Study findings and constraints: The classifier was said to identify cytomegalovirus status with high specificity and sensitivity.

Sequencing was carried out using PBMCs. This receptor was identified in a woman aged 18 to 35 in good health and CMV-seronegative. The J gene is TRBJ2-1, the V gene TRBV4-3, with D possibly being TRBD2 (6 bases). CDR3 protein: CASSQGLGGNEQFF. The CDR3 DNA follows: TGCGCCAGCAGCCAAGGGCTCGGGGGCAATGAGCAGTTCTTC.